The 15 T cell receptor beta chains given below trace back to one sample, sequenced in a study of T cells in Graves' hyperthyroidism and ophthalmopathy. RNA transcripts yielded amplified TCR beta CDR3 regions. In the first-round RT-PCR of the TCR CDR3, the HTBI primer set was used. MiXCR was run by TCRdb on the multiplex PCR reads, yielding one entry per CDR3 protein. The table records approximately 370,000 distinct CDR3 sequences, more than 12% of them present only once. Material for sequencing was blood. The receptors here all came from a woman in her 30s with Graves' hyperthyroidism.

This clonotype occurred many times. V is TRBV7-9 and J is TRBJ2-5; D remains ambiguous. Germline V gene data show CDR1 as SEHNR and CDR2 as FQNEAQ (reference sequence). The CDR3 spans 14 residues. Trimming took off 5 bases at V and 3 bases at J, with 13 bases between the two ends. Here the CDR3 reads CASSPGRWKETQYF. In nucleotides, the CDR3 is TGTGCCAGCAGCCCCGGACGGTGGAAAGAGACCCAGTACTTC.

This clonotype has more than one count but fewer than ten. V usage is TRBV15 and J usage is TRBJ2-4; D perhaps matches TRBD1 (6 bases). Germline values: CDR1 LNHNV, CDR2 YYDKDF (reference sequence). The germline V and J ends were trimmed by 0 bases and 0 bases, with 9 bases remaining between them. The length of the CDR3 is 16 residues. The CDR3 loop reads CATSRDGGVAKNIQYF. DNA for the CDR3: TGTGCCACCAGCAGAGATGGGGGCGTAGCCAAAAACATTCAGTACTTC.

This clonotype was detected ten times or more. The chain has TRBV28 and TRBJ2-1; TRBD1 agrees at 10 bases. Germline CDR1 MDHEN, CDR2 SYDVKM. Trimming took 10 bases from V and 4 from J; bases not matched to a gene: 7. The CDR3 covers 14 residues. The CDR3 region has the DNA TGTGCCACCGAGGGACAGGGGTTTTACAATGAGCAGTTCTTC. Translation gives CATEGQGFYNEQFF.

The chain links TRBV12-3 or TRBV12-4 to TRBJ1-5, with 8 bases identical to TRBD1. Trimming removed 5 bases from V and 6 bases from J; junction bases left unmatched: 9. This CDR3 spans 15 amino acids. The DNA for the CDR3 is TGTGCCAGCAGTCAGGGACAGGCCCGCGGTCAGCCCCAGCATTTT. It yields the protein CASSQGQARGQPQHF.

This clonotype was recorded many times. J is TRBJ1-5 and V is TRBV28; D is possibly TRBD1 (5 bases). Between the trimmed V and J ends, which lost 5 bases and 4 bases, there was a span of 9 bases. Germline V CDR1 and CDR2: MDHEN, SYDVKM. The length of the CDR3 is 13 residues. The CDR3 loop is CASSDSGNQPQHF. The CDR3 coding sequence is TGTGCCAGCAGTGACAGCGGAAATCAGCCCCAGCATTTT. Drawing the rest from reference TRBV28 and TRBJ1-5, the complete variable domain is DVKVTQSSRYLVKRTGEKVFLECVQDMDHENMFWYRQDPGLGLRLIYFSYDVKMKEKGDIPEGYSVSREKKERFSLILESASTNQTSMYLCASSDSGNQPQHFGDGTRLSIL.

There are a few counts of this clonotype. The chain joins TRBV6-5 to TRBJ1-2; D perhaps matches TRBD1 (5 bases). The CDR3 contains 13 residues. Germline CDR1 MNHEY, CDR2 SVGAGI. Trimming removed 2 bases at V and 8 bases at J, with 12 bases between. The DNA of the CDR3 is TGTGCCAGCAGTTACGGCCAGGGATGGGGCTACACCTTC. Its protein product is CASSYGQGWGYTF.

The chain is built from TRBV10-3 and TRBJ1-5; no clear D gene. The CDR3 spans 14 residues. Trimming shortened V by 2 bases and J by 1 base, and 6 bases separated the two germline ends. CDR1 and CDR2 (germline): ENHRY, SYGVKD. In DNA form, the CDR3 reads TGTGCCATCAGTGAGGGACCGAGCAATCAGCCCCAGCATTTT. It is translated as CAISEGPSNQPQHF.

This clonotype was counted only a few times. As DNA, the CDR3 is TGTGCCAGCCCGACCGGGGCGAACACCGGGGAGCTGTTTTTT. Its protein product is CASPTGANTGELFF. The V call is TRBV7-9, the J call TRBJ2-2, with D perhaps matching TRBD2 (5 bases). The V gene's germline CDR1 is SEHNR and CDR2 FQNEAQ (reference sequence). V lost 8 bases and J lost 0, with 10 bases in between. CDR3 length: 14 residues. The variable domain in full, with the rest retrieved from reference TRBV7-9 and TRBJ2-2, is DTGVSQNPRHKITKRGQNVTFRCDPISEHNRLYWYRQTLGQGPEFLTYFQNEAQLEKSRLLSDRFSAERPKGSFSTLEIQRTEQGDSAMYLCASPTGANTGELFFGEGSRLTVL.

This clonotype was counted ten times or more. The J gene is TRBJ2-1, the V gene TRBV27, with TRBD2 identical over 8 bases. CDR1 is MNHEY, CDR2 SMNVEV, per germline (reference sequence). The junction had 3 bases not matched to a gene; V was cut back by 5 bases and J by 0 bases. The CDR3 has 15 amino acids. Here the CDR3 reads CASSRLAGSYNEQFF. CDR3 nucleotides: TGTGCCAGCAGTAGGCTAGCGGGCTCCTACAATGAGCAGTTCTTC.

Many counts were recorded for this clonotype. The rearrangement links TRBV6-1 to TRBJ2-7, with TRBD1 matching over 12 bases. J gave up 7 bases and V 5 bases, and 12 bases lay outside the gene matches. The germline CDR1 and CDR2 sequences are MNHNS and SASEGT. The CDR3 loop spans 16 amino acids. The CDR3 coding sequence is TGTGCCAGCAGTCACAACCCGGGACAGGGGGCGAGGGAGCAGTACTTC. It specifies CASSHNPGQGAREQYF.

In this sample, this clonotype turned up a few times. This chain connects TRBV6-1 to TRBJ1-2; D uncertain. Germline-derived CDR1 and CDR2 are MNHNS and SASEGT. The ends were cut back, 6 bases at V and 3 bases at J, with 11 bases in the middle. CDR3 size: 13 residues. CDR3 loop: CASRETEHYGYTF. In nucleotides, the CDR3 is TGTGCCAGCAGGGAGACCGAACACTATGGCTACACCTTC.

The chain combines TRBV5-7 with TRBJ2-3, with no clear D. TRBV5-7 has ORF status, its function being uncertain. Between the trimmed V and J ends, which lost 0 bases and 0 bases, there was a span of 20 bases. The CDR3 consists of 19 residues. The CDR3 sequence: CASSLARCFAVTSTDTQYF. CDR3 coding DNA: TGTGCCAGCAGCTTGGCCAGGTGTTTCGCGGTAACTAGCACAGATACGCAGTATTTT.

There are many counts of this clonotype. CDR3 coding DNA: TGTGCCAGCAGTTCGCGGACAGGATCCGGGGAGCTGTTTTTT. Protein: CASSSRTGSGELFF. The chain links TRBV6-2 or TRBV6-3 to TRBJ2-2; 7 nucleotides align to TRBD1. The CDR3 contains 14 residues. Germline-derived CDR1 and CDR2 are MNHEY and SVGEGT. J gave up 6 bases and V 4 bases, and 5 bases lay outside the gene matches.

This clonotype turned up a few times. This rearrangement joins TRBV4-1 to TRBJ2-7, with a possible D match to TRBD1 (5 bases). V was trimmed by 0 bases and J by 1 base, leaving 10 bases between them. The CDR3 runs 15 residues. Germline V gene sequence: CDR1 MGHRA, CDR2 YSYEKL. The CDR3: CASSQDRAPSYEQYF. The CDR3 coding sequence is TGCGCCAGCAGCCAAGACAGGGCTCCGTCCTACGAGCAGTACTTC.

In its sample, this clonotype was seen a few times. The chain combines TRBV3-1 with TRBJ2-1; no clear D gene. Germline CDR1 is LGHDT and CDR2 is YNNKEL (reference sequence). V lost 1 base to trimming and J lost 9 bases, with 10 bases between them. CDR3 length: 13 residues. The CDR3 coding sequence is TGTGCCAGCAGCCAAGCCCGACTCGGTGAGCAGTTCTTC. Its translation is CASSQARLGEQFF.